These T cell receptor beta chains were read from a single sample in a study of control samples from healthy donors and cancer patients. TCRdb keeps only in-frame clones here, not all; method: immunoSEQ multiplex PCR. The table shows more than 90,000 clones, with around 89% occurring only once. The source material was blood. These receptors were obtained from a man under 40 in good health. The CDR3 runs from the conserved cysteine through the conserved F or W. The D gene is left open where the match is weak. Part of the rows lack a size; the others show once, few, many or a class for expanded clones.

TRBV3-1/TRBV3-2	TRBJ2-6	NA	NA	CASSQGVRGSGANVLTF	TGTGCCAGCAGCCAAGGGGTAAGGGGCTCTGGGGCCAACGTCCTGACTTTC
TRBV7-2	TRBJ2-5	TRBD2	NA	CASSLDAGGTETQYF	TGTGCCAGCAGCTTAGACGCGGGAGGAACAGAGACCCAGTACTTC
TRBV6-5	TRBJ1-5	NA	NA	CASKEPQGHQPQHF	TGTGCCAGCAAGGAGCCACAGGGCCATCAGCCCCAGCATTTT
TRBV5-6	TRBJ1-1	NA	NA	CASSLRGNTEAFF	TGTGCCAGCAGCTTAAGGGGGAACACTGAAGCTTTCTTT
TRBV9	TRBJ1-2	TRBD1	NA	CASSGQGNGYTF	TGTGCCAGCAGCGGACAGGGGAATGGCTACACCTTC
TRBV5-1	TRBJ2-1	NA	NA	CASNPLTGNNEQFF	TGCGCCAGCAACCCATTAACAGGGAACAATGAGCAGTTCTTC
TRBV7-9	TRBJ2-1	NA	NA	CASSFSERNEQFF	TGTGCCAGCAGCTTTTCCGAGAGAAATGAGCAGTTCTTC
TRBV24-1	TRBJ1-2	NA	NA	CATSDLQTLYGYTF	TGTGCCACCAGTGATTTGCAAACACTCTATGGCTACACCTTC
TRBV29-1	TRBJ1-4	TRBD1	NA	CSVGRTGGDEKLFF	TGCAGCGTTGGGCGGACAGGGGGAGACGAAAAACTGTTTTTT
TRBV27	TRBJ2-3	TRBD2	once	CASSPVWLAANTDTQYF	TGTGCCAGCAGTCCGGTCTGGCTAGCGGCGAACACAGATACGCAGTATTTT
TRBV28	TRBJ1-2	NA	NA	CASWSPVREGNYGYTF	TGTGCCAGTTGGTCTCCCGTGAGGGAGGGAAACTATGGCTACACCTTC
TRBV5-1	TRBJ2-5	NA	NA	CASSPDLGLETQYF	TGCGCCAGCAGCCCCGACTTGGGGTTAGAGACCCAGTACTTC
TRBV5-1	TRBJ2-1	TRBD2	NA	CASSLDGRAGNEQFF	TGCGCCAGCAGCTTGGACGGGAGGGCCGGGAATGAGCAGTTCTTC
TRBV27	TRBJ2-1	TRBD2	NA	CASRGLAGHSYNEQFF	TGTGCCAGCAGAGGGCTAGCGGGGCACTCCTACAATGAGCAGTTCTTC
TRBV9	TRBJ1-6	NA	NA	CASSGVTGPNSPLHF	TGTGCCAGCAGCGGAGTGACAGGACCCAATTCACCCCTCCACTTT
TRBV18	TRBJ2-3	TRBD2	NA	CASSLSLAGLSTDTQYF	TGTGCCAGCTCACTAAGCTTAGCGGGGCTTAGCACAGATACGCAGTATTTT
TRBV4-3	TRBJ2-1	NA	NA	CASSQSLTTTNEQFF	TGCGCCAGCAGCCAGAGCTTGACTACTACGAATGAGCAGTTCTTC
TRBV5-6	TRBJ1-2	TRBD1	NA	CASSLRQGSYGYTF	TGTGCCAGCAGCTTGAGACAGGGAAGTTATGGCTACACCTTC
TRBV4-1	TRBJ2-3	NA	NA	CASSQGIRATDTQYF	TGCGCCAGCAGCCAAGGTATCAGGGCAACAGATACGCAGTATTTT
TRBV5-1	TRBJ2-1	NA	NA	CASSRGQRQNNEQFF	TGCGCCAGCAGCCGGGGACAAAGGCAAAACAATGAGCAGTTCTTC
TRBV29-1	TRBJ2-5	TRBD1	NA	CSVEKDRAKGTQYF	TGCAGCGTGGAAAAAGACAGGGCGAAGGGGACCCAGTACTTC
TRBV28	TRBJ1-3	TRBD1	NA	CASRRTGVRGNTIYF	TGTGCCAGCAGGAGGACAGGGGTTCGGGGAAACACCATATATTTT
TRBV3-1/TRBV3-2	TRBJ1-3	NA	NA	CASSQRSGNTIYF	TGTGCCAGCAGCCAGCGGTCCGGAAACACCATATATTTT
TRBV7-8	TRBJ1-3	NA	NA	CASSPSGVAGNTIYF	TGTGCCAGCAGCCCCAGTGGGGTCGCCGGAAACACCATATATTTT
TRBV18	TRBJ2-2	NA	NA	CASSDSPGIDTGELFF	TGTGCCAGCTCGGACTCCCCGGGGATCGACACCGGGGAGCTGTTTTTT
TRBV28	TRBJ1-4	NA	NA	CVSSRILEKLFF	TGTGTCAGCAGCCGCATTTTGGAAAAACTGTTTTTT
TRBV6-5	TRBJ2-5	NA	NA	CASSPRDLEETQYF	TGTGCCAGCAGTCCCCGGGACCTGGAAGAGACCCAGTACTTC
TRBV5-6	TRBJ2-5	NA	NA	CASSLQGGETQYF	TGTGCCAGCAGCTTGCAAGGCGGAGAGACCCAGTACTTC
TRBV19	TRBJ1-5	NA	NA	CASKEGNQPQHF	TGTGCCAGTAAGGAGGGGAATCAGCCCCAGCATTTT
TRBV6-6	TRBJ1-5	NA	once	CASRGEYSNQPQHF	TGTGCCAGCAGAGGGGAGTATAGCAATCAGCCCCAGCATTTT
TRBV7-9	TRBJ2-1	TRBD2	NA	CASYLPPGLAGTGEFF	TGTGCCAGTTACCTCCCCCCGGGACTAGCGGGAACAGGGGAGTTCTTC
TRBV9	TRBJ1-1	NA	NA	CASSTEPGRLMNTEAFF	TGTGCCAGCAGCACCGAACCGGGACGGCTAATGAACACTGAAGCTTTCTTT
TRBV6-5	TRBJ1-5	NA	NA	CASRRGESNQPQHF	TGTGCCAGCAGAAGGGGGGAGAGCAATCAGCCCCAGCATTTT
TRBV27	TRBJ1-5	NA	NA	CASSLSDTNQPQHF	TGTGCCAGCAGTTTATCGGACACAAATCAGCCCCAGCATTTT
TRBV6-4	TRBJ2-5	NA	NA	CASSDSLGETQYF	TGTGCCAGCAGTGACTCCCTTGGGGAGACCCAGTACTTC
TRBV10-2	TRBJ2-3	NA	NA	CASREEGEYTQYF	TGCGCCAGCAGGGAAGAGGGGGAATATACGCAGTATTTT
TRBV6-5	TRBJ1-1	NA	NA	CASSLGTQNTEAFF	TGTGCCAGCAGCCTTGGGACTCAGAACACTGAAGCTTTCTTT
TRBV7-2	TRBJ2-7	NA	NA	CASSLQGEQYF	TGTGCCAGCAGCTTACAGGGGGAGCAGTACTTC
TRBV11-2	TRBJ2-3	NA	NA	CASSLGGGLTDTQYF	TGTGCCAGCAGCTTAGGCGGGGGCCTCACAGATACGCAGTATTTT
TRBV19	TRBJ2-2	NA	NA	CASSSANTGELFF	TGTGCCAGTAGTAGCGCGAACACCGGGGAGCTGTTTTTT
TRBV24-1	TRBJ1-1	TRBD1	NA	CASRGEHEAFF	TGTGCCAGCAGGGGGGAGCATGAAGCTTTCTTT
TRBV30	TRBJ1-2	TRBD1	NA	CAWSEGASYGYTF	TGTGCCTGGAGTGAGGGGGCGAGCTATGGCTACACCTTC
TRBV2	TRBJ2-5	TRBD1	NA	CASSRDRIGETQYF	TGTGCCAGCAGTAGGGACAGGATAGGAGAGACCCAGTACTTC
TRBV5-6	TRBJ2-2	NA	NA	CASLIAGGNTGELFF	TGTGCCAGCTTGATAGCAGGAGGAAACACCGGGGAGCTGTTTTTT
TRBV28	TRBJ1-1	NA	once	CASSSSLNTEAFF	TGTGCCAGCAGTTCCTCTTTGAACACTGAAGCTTTCTTT
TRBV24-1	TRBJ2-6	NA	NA	CATSDPTASGANVLTF	TGTGCCACCAGTGACCCGACAGCCTCTGGGGCCAACGTCCTGACTTTC
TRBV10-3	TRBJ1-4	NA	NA	CARFSGTELEKLFF	TGTGCCAGATTCTCAGGGACCGAGTTGGAAAAACTGTTTTTT
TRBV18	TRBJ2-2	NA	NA	CASSPWGSDTGELFF	TGTGCCAGCTCACCTTGGGGATCTGACACCGGGGAGCTGTTTTTT
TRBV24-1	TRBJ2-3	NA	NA	CATSDSGYRTDTQYF	TGTGCCACCAGTGATTCAGGGTATCGCACAGATACGCAGTATTTT
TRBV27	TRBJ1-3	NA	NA	CASSPTLSSGNTIYF	TGTGCCAGCAGTCCTACCCTCTCCTCTGGAAACACCATATATTTT
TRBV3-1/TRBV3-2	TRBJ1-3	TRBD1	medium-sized	CASSPTRGTGAGNTIYF	TGTGCCAGCAGCCCGACAAGAGGGACAGGGGCTGGAAACACCATATATTTT
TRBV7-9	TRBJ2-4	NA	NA	CASSPDLGVVGKNIQYF	TGTGCCAGCAGCCCAGATTTAGGGGTAGTAGGCAAAAACATTCAGTACTTC
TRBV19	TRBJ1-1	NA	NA	CASSMFAGNTEAFF	TGTGCCAGTAGTATGTTCGCGGGGAACACTGAAGCTTTCTTT
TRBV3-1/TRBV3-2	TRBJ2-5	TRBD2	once	CASSPRLAGPETQYF	TGTGCCAGCAGCCCACGACTAGCGGGCCCGGAGACCCAGTACTTC
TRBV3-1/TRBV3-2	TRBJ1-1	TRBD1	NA	CASSQVSQGGQSIENTEAFF	TGTGCCAGCAGCCAAGTCTCACAGGGGGGACAGAGTATCGAGAACACTGAAGCTTTCTTT
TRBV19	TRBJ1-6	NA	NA	CASSPRGGANSPLHF	TGTGCCAGTAGCCCCCGGGGGGGGGCCAATTCACCCCTCCACTTT
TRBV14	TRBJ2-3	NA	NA	CASSRGRTDTQYF	TGTGCCAGCAGCCGCGGTCGGACAGATACGCAGTATTTT